Shown below are 23 T cell receptor beta chains from a single sample sequenced in a study of cytomegalovirus exposure and HLA in healthy donors. The PCR ran on 60 Vbeta and 13 Jbeta primers. Measured with immunoSEQ multiplex PCR; TCRdb has only the in-frame clones, and not every one. The table has 200,000 or so clones, 55% to 75% seen once. The sample taken for sequencing was PBMCs. These receptors were obtained from a middle-aged man in good health and CMV-seropositive.

The CDR3 DNA is TGTGCCAGCAGACCCGGCAGGGCGGCTGGAAACACCATATATTTT. Residues: CASRPGRAAGNTIYF. The chain recombines TRBV28 with TRBJ1-3; possible D gene TRBD1, 5 bases. From germline, CDR1 is MDHEN and CDR2 SYDVKM. Trimming took off 6 bases at V and 2 bases at J, with 14 bases between the two ends. The CDR3 totals 15 residues.

The chain uses TRBV28 and TRBJ1-5; no definite D call. The V gene's germline CDR1 is MDHEN and CDR2 SYDVKM. This CDR3 has 15 residues. Trimming pared 4 bases from V and 6 bases from J, leaving 16 bases between. CDR3 sequence reads: CASSSRSAGFQPQHF. The CDR3 region has the DNA TGTGCCAGCAGTTCACGCTCCGCCGGGTTTCAGCCCCAGCATTTT.

V and J are TRBV7-9 and TRBJ2-2; D perhaps matches TRBD2 (6 bases). CDR1 SEHNR and CDR2 FQNEAQ come from the germline V gene (reference sequence). The germline V and J ends were trimmed by 3 bases and 2 bases, with 13 bases remaining between them. The CDR3 extends over 16 amino acids. The CDR3 bases are TGTGCCAGCAGCTTTAGCGGCAGAACTAACACCGGGGAGCTGTTTTTT. This gives the protein CASSFSGRTNTGELFF.

This chain uses TRBV29-1 with TRBJ2-7; D possibly corresponds to TRBD1 (5 bases). V lost 7 bases to trimming and J lost 0 bases, with 10 bases between them. Germline assignment: CDR1 SQVTM and CDR2 ANQGSEA. This CDR3 is 12 amino acids long. CDR3 sequence (DNA): TGCAGCGCGTGGGGCAGCTCCTACGAGCAGTACTTC. Translated, it gives CSAWGSSYEQYF.

This clone was counted between two and nine times. The same CDR3 also results from other DNA sequences found in this sample. The chain couples TRBV5-1 to TRBJ1-4; tentatively, D is TRBD1 (5 bases). CDR3 length: 15 amino acids. Per germline, CDR1 SGHRS and CDR2 YFSETQ. V lost 0 bases, J lost 8 bases, and 14 bases lay in between. Here the CDR3 reads CASSLAGQGGEKLFF. The DNA of the CDR3 is TGCGCCAGCAGCTTGGCTGGTCAGGGCGGAGAAAAACTGTTTTTT.

The chain employs TRBV6-5 and TRBJ2-2; TRBD1 agrees at 10 bases. J gave up 4 bases and V 7 bases, and 6 bases lay outside the gene matches. CDR1 and CDR2 from the germline V gene are MNHEY and SVGAGI. This CDR3 region has 15 residues. The CDR3 sequence is CASMTDRGSTGELFF. The CDR3 DNA reads as TGTGCCAGCATGACGGACAGGGGGAGCACCGGGGAGCTGTTTTTT.

The chain recombines TRBV18 with TRBJ2-7, with D perhaps TRBD2 (6 bases). With 3 bases removed from V and 4 bases from J, the gap between germline ends came to 7 bases. The CDR3 runs 12 residues. Germline assignment: CDR1 KGHSH and CDR2 LQKENI. In DNA, the CDR3 is TGTGCCAGCTCACCGCGGGGATACGAGCAGTACTTC. Amino acids: CASSPRGYEQYF.

The V and J genes are TRBV5-1 and TRBJ2-3; 10 bases agree with TRBD1. Looked up from germline, CDR1 is SGHRS and CDR2 is YFSETQ. This CDR3 comprises 14 residues. Germline trimming cut 4 bases from V and 4 bases from J; bases unmatched to any gene: 3. The CDR3 loop is CASSRGQGADTQYF. The DNA for the CDR3 is TGCGCCAGCAGCCGAGGACAGGGGGCAGATACGCAGTATTTT.

The chain uses TRBV9 and TRBJ2-2; D is possibly TRBD2 (5 bases). V lost 2 bases and J lost 4, with 15 bases in between. CDR3 length: 16 residues. From germline, CDR1 is SGDLS and CDR2 YYNGEE. The CDR3 sequence is CASSVGQWRSTGELFF. CDR3 sequence (DNA): TGTGCCAGCAGCGTCGGGCAATGGAGGAGCACCGGGGAGCTGTTTTTT.

The rearrangement joins TRBV10-3 to TRBJ1-5; 8 bases match TRBD1. The length of the CDR3 is 15 residues. Germline values: CDR1 ENHRY, CDR2 SYGVKD. Germline trimming cut 6 bases from V and 4 bases from J; bases unmatched to any gene: 8. The CDR3 spells CAIRGGQETNQPQHF. Here the CDR3 DNA reads TGTGCCATCAGAGGGGGACAGGAGACGAATCAGCCCCAGCATTTT.

The V call is TRBV7-9, the J call TRBJ2-1, with D hard to call. V lost 4 bases to trimming and J lost 5 bases, with 12 bases between them. The germline CDR1 and CDR2 sequences are SEHNR and FQNEAQ (reference sequence). The length of the CDR3 is 14 residues. The CDR3 here is CASSSWLENNEQFF. CDR3 in DNA: TGTGCCAGCAGCTCATGGCTGGAGAACAATGAGCAGTTCTTC.

The chain uses TRBV6-5 and TRBJ2-7; 7 bases align to TRBD2. The CDR3 extends over 13 amino acids. Germline V lookup: CDR1 MNHEY, CDR2 SVGAGI. V was pared by 5 bases and J by 5 bases, with 6 bases of the junction left unmatched. CDR3 region: CASSESRGDEQYF. DNA for the CDR3: TGTGCCAGCAGTGAGAGTCGGGGGGACGAGCAGTACTTC.

The V call is TRBV9, the J call TRBJ2-1, with D tentatively TRBD1 (6 bases). From germline, CDR1 is SGDLS and CDR2 YYNGEE. The V gene lost 4 bases and the J gene lost 10 bases, with 15 bases spanning the gap. CDR3 length equals 13 residues. The CDR3 DNA is TGTGCCAGCAGCCCGGACAGTATTTACGAGCAGTTCTTC. Translation: CASSPDSIYEQFF.

This CDR3 reads CAISDSGRSYEQYF. CDR3 nucleotide sequence: TGTGCCATCAGTGACAGCGGCCGATCCTACGAGCAGTACTTC. The chain is built from TRBV10-3 and TRBJ2-7; possible D gene TRBD2, 5 bases. There are 14 residues in the CDR3. Per the germline V gene, CDR1 is ENHRY and CDR2 is SYGVKD. V gave up 3 bases and J gave up 1 base, with 10 bases separating them.

The chain is built from TRBV5-4 and TRBJ1-2; TRBD1 matches 8 bases. With V trimmed by 0 bases and J by 3 bases, 13 bases remained unmatched. The length of the CDR3 is 18 residues. CDR1 is SGHNT, CDR2 YYREEE, per germline (reference sequence). The DNA of the CDR3 is TGTGCCAGCAGCTTGGCCGGGGACAGGCGGTCGCTGGACTATGGCTACACCTTC. Its protein is CASSLAGDRRSLDYGYTF. The full variable domain, completed using reference TRBV5-4 and TRBJ1-2, is ETGVTQSPTHLIKTRGQQVTLRCSSQSGHNTVSWYQQALGQGPQFIFQYYREEENGRGNFPPRFSGLQFPNYSSELNVNALELDDSALYLCASSLAGDRRSLDYGYTFGSGTRLTVV.

The genes are TRBV6-6 and TRBJ1-1; no definite D call. CDR1 and CDR2 from the germline V gene are MNHNY and SVGAGI (reference sequence). V was shortened by 7 bases and J by 6 bases, with 18 bases between the two germline ends. This CDR3 contains 14 residues. CDR3 coding DNA: TGTGCCAGCACCCCACTCCCGGGGTTGTCTGAAGCTTTCTTT. Its translation is CASTPLPGLSEAFF.

The CDR3 DNA sequence: TGTGCTAGTGGTTCGCCGCGACAGGGTACGACCGAGCAGTACTTC. Protein: CASGSPRQGTTEQYF. This rearrangement joins TRBV12-5 to TRBJ2-5; 7 bases match TRBD1. The DNA end is a closer match to TRBJ2-7, so the J assignment may be wrong. Germline CDR1 and CDR2: LGHNT and FRNRAP. This CDR3 is built from 15 residues.

The chain uses TRBV5-5 and TRBJ1-4; D gene ambiguous. Per germline, CDR1 SGHKS and CDR2 YYEKEE (reference sequence). The CDR3 has 15 amino acids. The V gene lost 0 bases and the J gene lost 5 bases, with 11 bases spanning the gap. The CDR3 sequence is CASSLVYTENEKLFF. The CDR3 DNA is TGTGCCAGCAGCTTGGTTTACACGGAGAATGAAAAACTGTTTTTT.

In its sample, this clone was seen once. The chain has TRBV4-1 and TRBJ1-6; no definite D call. Germline CDR1 and CDR2: MGHRA and YSYEKL. The CDR3 is 16 residues long. V lost 2 bases and J 5 bases, leaving 13 bases between the germline ends. The CDR3 loop reads CASSQLSGRNNSPLHF. The CDR3 DNA reads TGCGCCAGCAGCCAATTGTCCGGGAGAAATAATTCACCCCTCCACTTT.

This clone was found a few times. The V gene is TRBV4-1, the J gene TRBJ1-2; D uncertain. Trimming took 1 base from V and 4 from J, leaving 13 bases between them. In germline, CDR1 is MGHRA, CDR2 YSYEKL. The CDR3 loop spans 15 amino acids. The CDR3 here is CASSQGESPTYGYTF. The DNA of the CDR3 is TGCGCCAGCAGCCAAGGGGAGAGCCCCACCTATGGCTACACCTTC.

V gene TRBV28 combines with J gene TRBJ2-5, with D possibly being TRBD2 (6 bases). Trimming pared 1 base from V and 4 bases from J, leaving 19 bases between. The CDR3 consists of 17 residues. The germline V gene has CDR1 MDHEN and CDR2 SYDVKM. The chain's CDR3 is CASSLSQGLGSLETQYF. DNA for the CDR3: TGTGCCAGCAGTTTATCGCAGGGACTCGGCAGTCTAGAGACCCAGTACTTC.

The chain is built from TRBV6-5 and TRBJ2-2; D is unclear. Trimming removed 8 bases from V and 2 bases from J, with 6 bases in between. CDR3 length: 12 amino acids. From germline, CDR1 is MNHEY and CDR2 SVGAGI. The DNA of the CDR3 is TGTGCCAGCGGGCGAAACACCGGGGAGCTGTTTTTT. Its protein product is CASGRNTGELFF.

The V and J genes are TRBV27 and TRBJ2-1; TRBD2 might be the D (6 bases). Germline V gives CDR1 MNHEY, CDR2 SMNVEV (reference sequence). CDR3 length equals 13 residues. The V end was cut by 7 bases, the J end by 6 bases, with 13 bases between. In nucleotides, the CDR3 is TGTGCCAGCACCCCGGGGGTAGGCAATGAGCAGTTCTTC. Its protein is CASTPGVGNEQFF.